The rows below give T cell receptor beta chains drawn from one sample of a study of T-cell memory formation after mild COVID-19. Each CDR3 protein is one row after TCRdb ran MiXCR on the 5' RACE reads. Of hundreds of thousands of distinct CDR3 sequences listed, under 20% are singletons. Sample: PBMCs or a T cell subset sorted from them (not recorded which). Every receptor here comes from an adult woman who had mild COVID-19 (a few samples of this study predate the infection). Cell type and time point are not known. Both conserved end residues are part of each CDR3. The order of the fields is J gene, D gene, clone size, V gene, CDR3 DNA, CDR3 protein. The D gene is left open where the match is weak. The size field is filled for only some rows; it gives once, few, many or a size class.

TRBJ2-4 | . | . | TRBV19 | TGTGCCAGTAGTATTGGGGACTTCGCCAAAAACATTCAGTACTTC | CASSIGDFAKNIQYF
TRBJ2-1 | . | few | TRBV4-1 | TGCGCCAGCAGCCGGGACTCCCTCTACAATGAGCAGTTCTTC | CASSRDSLYNEQFF
TRBJ2-3 | TRBD2 | . | TRBV25-1 | TGTGCCAGCAAAGGAAGAACGGGGGGGCAAGATACGCAGTATTTT | CASKGRTGGQDTQYF
TRBJ2-1 | . | few | TRBV7-2 | TGTGCCAGCAGCTTAAAGGGTTTAGCGGTTTACAATGAGCAGTTCTTC | CASSLKGLAVYNEQFF
TRBJ1-5 | . | . | TRBV5-1 | TGCGCCAGCAGCACAGGACAGAACAATCAGCCCCAGCATTTT | CASSTGQNNQPQHF
TRBJ2-3 | TRBD2 | few | TRBV5-6 | TGTGCCAGCAGCCGAAGACTAGCGGGAGCGTGGACAGATACGCAGTATTTT | CASSRRLAGAWTDTQYF
TRBJ2-1 | . | many | TRBV7-2 | TGTGCCAGCAGCACGTCCAGTGGGTCCTACAATGAGCAGTTCTTC | CASSTSSGSYNEQFF
TRBJ1-5 | . | . | TRBV5-1 | TGCGCCAGCAGCTTGAACCCGGGGGCTGGGAACCAGCCCCAGCATTTT | CASSLNPGAGNQPQHF
TRBJ2-1 | TRBD1 | few | TRBV12-3/TRBV12-4 | TGTGCCAGTACAGGGGGAGCCTACAATGAGCAGTTCTTC | CASTGGAYNEQFF
TRBJ1-1 | TRBD1 | . | TRBV2 | TGTGCCAGCAGTGAAGTTAGGTACAGGGGAAGGCGAGGGACTGAAGCTTTCTTT | CASSEVRYRGRRGTEAFF
TRBJ1-2 | TRBD1 | few | TRBV5-1 | TGCGCCAGCAGCTCTCCAGGCGGACAGGGGCTTTCGGACTACACCTTC | CASSSPGGQGLSDYTF
TRBJ2-1 | TRBD2 | . | TRBV6-5 | TGTGCCAGCAGTTACGCTAGCGGGAGGGCGAATGAGCAGTTCTTC | CASSYASGRANEQFF
TRBJ1-5 | . | . | TRBV13 | TGTGCCAGCAGCGACTCTCTAGTGGCGGATCAGCCCCAGCATTTT | CASSDSLVADQPQHF
TRBJ2-1 | . | . | TRBV25-1 | TGTGCCAGCAGTGATGGTAGGGGTTGGAATGAGCAGTTCTTC | CASSDGRGWNEQFF
TRBJ1-6 | . | . | TRBV12-3/TRBV12-4 | TGTGCCAGCAGTTTACTGACAAATAATTCACCCCTCCACTTT | CASSLLTNNSPLHF
TRBJ1-1 | . | . | TRBV24-1 | TGTGCCACCAGTACGAGTAGCACTGAAGCTTTCTTT | CATSTSSTEAFF
TRBJ2-7 | TRBD2 | few | TRBV7-2 | TGTGCCAGCAGCTCGGGACTAGCGGGGGTAGGCGAGCAGTACTTC | CASSSGLAGVGEQYF
TRBJ1-1 | . | . | TRBV2 | TGTGCCAGCAGATTAGACAGCACTGAAGCTTTCTTT | CASRLDSTEAFF
TRBJ2-3 | TRBD2 | . | TRBV30 | TGTGCCTGGAGTGTATGGGGGCTAGCGGGGATCACAGATACGCAGTATTTT | CAWSVWGLAGITDTQYF
TRBJ1-2 | . | . | TRBV2 | TGTGCCAGCAGGCCCTGGACACCCGTGGAAGGCTACACCTTC | CASRPWTPVEGYTF
TRBJ1-2 | TRBD1 | few | TRBV5-6 | TGTGCCAGCAGCTGGGCTGGACAGGGTGAAATCCTATGGGGCTACACCTTC | CASSWAGQGEILWGYTF
TRBJ2-7 | . | few | TRBV29-1 | TGCAGCGTTGCACCTACAGGGTTTAATTCCTACGAGCAGTACTTC | CSVAPTGFNSYEQYF
TRBJ2-7 | . | few | TRBV5-5 | TGTGCCAGCAGCGAAAGAACAGGGACCTACGAGCAGTACTTC | CASSERTGTYEQYF
TRBJ2-7 | TRBD2 | few | TRBV7-6 | TGTGCCAGCAGCTCCTTAGCGGGGGGGCCGGGCGAGCAGTACTTC | CASSSLAGGPGEQYF
TRBJ1-2 | . | few | TRBV6-1 | TGTGCCAGCAGTGAAGATCCCAGGGAAGGGGATTACACCTTC | CASSEDPREGDYTF
TRBJ1-5 | . | . | TRBV12-3/TRBV12-4 | TGTGCCAGCAGTTTAGCCCACAATCAGCCCCAGCATTTT | CASSLAHNQPQHF
TRBJ2-1 | . | few | TRBV7-6 | TGTGCCAGCAGCTTAGGCAGCCTCCCTAATGAGCAGTTCTTC | CASSLGSLPNEQFF
TRBJ2-1 | TRBD2 | few | TRBV14 | TGTGCCAGCACCCCTGGGACTAGCGGGAGTGAGCAGTTCTTC | CASTPGTSGSEQFF
TRBJ2-3 | . | few | TRBV4-3 | TGCGCCAGCAGCCAAGGGGACGGGCGGAGGGATACGCAGTATTTT | CASSQGDGRRDTQYF